This T cell receptor (beta chain) was obtained from a study of T cell changes during pregnancy in multiple sclerosis. Repertoires were generated with immunoSEQ multiplex PCR, while TCRdb's copy carries only in-frame clones and drops some. This table holds about 73,000 clones, about 92% found once. This TCR came from a female donor in good health, enrolled as a control in a pregnancy study. The material sequenced was peripheral blood, taken in the third trimester of pregnancy.

This CDR3 is CASMGQVNTEAFF. Here the CDR3 DNA reads TGTGCCAGCATGGGACAGGTGAACACTGAAGCTTTCTTT. The V call is TRBV6-1, the J call TRBJ1-1; 8 bases align to TRBD1. In germline, CDR1 is MNHNS, CDR2 SASEGT. Losses at the gene ends were 7 bases for V and 0 bases for J; bases not matched to a gene: 1. This CDR3 has 13 residues.